Following are 18 T cell receptor beta chains from one sample sequenced in a study of blood T cell repertoires in COVID-19. The assay was immunoSEQ multiplex PCR, and TCRdb's table has in-frame clones only and misses some. The repertoire includes fewer than 200,000 clones, 75% to 85% of them detected once, and 12% sits in the top ten. Sequenced: peripheral blood. The receptor set was obtained from an elderly woman with COVID-19, enrolled during active disease.

This clone was recorded once. The V and J genes are TRBV9 and TRBJ2-7; 10 nucleotides agree with TRBD1. The length of the CDR3 is 17 residues. CDR1 SGDLS and CDR2 YYNGEE come from the germline V gene. The V gene end was trimmed by 3 bases and the J gene end by 5 bases; junction bases not matched to a gene: 14. CDR3 protein: CASSADPDRGRRNEQYF. The CDR3 region has the DNA TGTGCCAGCAGCGCGGACCCCGACAGGGGGCGTAGGAACGAGCAGTACTTC.

The rearrangement links TRBV21-1 to TRBJ1-3; TRBD1 is the table's D call, not checked against the DNA. TRBV21-1 is a pseudogene. This CDR3 has 16 residues. The CDR3 region has the DNA TGTGCCAGCAGCGCGCCGCGGGGACAGGGGAGAAACACCATATATTTT. This translates into CASSAPRGQGRNTIYF.

J is TRBJ2-3 and V is TRBV21-1; the DNA was not used to check the table's D call, TRBD1. TRBV21-1 is described as a pseudogene. The CDR3 is 16 amino acids. The CDR3 DNA follows: TGTGCCAGCACCGGAAGATGGGACCCAGGGGCAGATACGCAGTATTTT. Translation: CASTGRWDPGADTQYF.

The chain employs TRBV5-1 and TRBJ2-7; 10 positions agree with TRBD2. Germline CDR1 SGHRS, CDR2 YFSETQ. CDR3 size: 14 residues. With V trimmed by 5 bases and J by 0 bases, 2 bases remained unmatched. DNA for the CDR3: TGCGCCAGCAGTACTAGCGGGACCTCCTACGAGCAGTACTTC. Its protein is CASSTSGTSYEQYF.

This clone was seen only once. This sequence joins TRBV6-2 or TRBV6-3 and TRBJ1-1; 11 bases are a match to TRBD1. The ends lost 4 bases at V and 0 bases at J; junction bases unmatched: 16. In germline, CDR1 is MNHEY, CDR2 SVGEGT. There are 20 residues in the CDR3. For the CDR3, the DNA is TGTGCCAGCAGTTCCGGGGGTCGAATTTGGACAGGGGGCTTGAACACTGAAGCTTTCTTT. Translated, it gives CASSSGGRIWTGGLNTEAFF.

This clone was observed a few times. This chain uses TRBV7-8 with TRBJ1-2, with D maybe TRBD1 (5 bases). CDR1 and CDR2 (germline): SGHVS, FQNEAQ. Between the trimmed V and J ends, which lost 5 bases and 1 base, there was a span of 11 bases. This CDR3 has 14 residues. The chain's CDR3 is CASSRDRNNYGYTF. The DNA for the CDR3 is TGTGCCAGCAGCCGAGACAGAAATAACTATGGCTACACCTTC.

CDR3 sequence reads: CASSEPRYPYEQYF. CDR3 DNA sequence: TGTGCCAGCAGTGAACCCAGGTACCCCTACGAGCAGTACTTC. J is TRBJ2-7 and V is TRBV25-1; the D is unclear. V lost 2 bases and J lost 2, with 10 bases in between. This CDR3 is 14 amino acids long. Germline CDR1 and CDR2: MGHDK and SYGVNS.

The gene calls are TRBV4-2 and TRBJ2-7; maybe TRBD1 (5 bases). The CDR3 covers 16 residues. Trimming removed 0 bases at V and 2 bases at J, with 14 bases between. In germline, CDR1 is LGHNA, CDR2 YNFKEQ. CDR3 coding DNA: TGTGCCAGCAGCCAAGATCCTTGGGGCACCACCTACGAGCAGTACTTC. It specifies CASSQDPWGTTYEQYF.

This clone has a handful of counts. An end of the junction differs from the germline gene, which may be a read error. The J gene is TRBJ1-6, the V gene TRBV7-6; D not certain. Germline V gene lookup returns CDR1 SGHVS and CDR2 FNYEAQ. The CDR3 runs to 15 residues. As DNA, the CDR3 is TGTGCCAGCAGCCTAGCAGCGGGCACGAATTCACCCCTCCACTTT. Residues: CASSLAAGTNSPLHF.

The sample holds many counts of this clone. V usage is TRBV3-1 (or the pseudogene TRBV3-2) and J usage is TRBJ1-5, with 10 positions matching TRBD1. The CDR3 extends over 15 amino acids. V shed 5 bases and J 2 bases; nucleotides not matched to a gene: 3. Germline V CDR1 and CDR2: LGHDT, YNNKEL (reference sequence). This chain's CDR3 is CASSYGTGGNQPQHF. As DNA, the CDR3 is TGTGCCAGCAGCTACGGGACAGGGGGCAATCAGCCCCAGCATTTT.

V is TRBV9 and J is TRBJ2-3; TRBD2 agrees at 8 bases. J was trimmed by 5 bases and V by 5 bases; bases with no gene match: 10. The CDR3 totals 15 residues. Looked up from germline, CDR1 is SGDLS and CDR2 is YYNGEE. CDR3 in amino acids: CASSPQREIIDTQYF. CDR3 DNA: TGTGCCAGCAGTCCCCAGCGGGAGATCATAGATACGCAGTATTTT.

This clone has just a few counts. V usage is TRBV7-2 and J usage is TRBJ2-1; 8 nucleotides line up with TRBD2. Germline V CDR1 and CDR2: SGHTA, FQGNSA. J was trimmed by 9 bases and V by 1 base; bases with no gene match: 5. The CDR3 consists of 14 residues. The CDR3 sequence: CASSLEGTRGEQFF. The CDR3 nucleotides read TGTGCCAGCAGCTTAGAAGGGACTAGGGGTGAGCAGTTCTTC.

J is TRBJ1-3 and V is TRBV18; 7 bases are a match to TRBD1. There are 14 residues in the CDR3. V trimming: 1 base; J trimming: 7 bases; junction bases outside the gene matches: 4. CDR1 is KGHSH, CDR2 LQKENI, per germline. The DNA for the CDR3 is TGTGCCAGCTCACCACGACAGGGAGTCAACACCATATATTTT. It specifies CASSPRQGVNTIYF.

This chain connects TRBV15 to TRBJ1-4; 9 positions agree with TRBD1. V gave up 1 base and J gave up 11 bases; unmatched junction bases: 11. The CDR3 sequence is 16 residues long. From germline, CDR1 is LNHNV and CDR2 YYDKDF (reference sequence). DNA for the CDR3: TGTGCCACCAGCAGAGGGGACAGGGTGAGCGGAGATAAACTGTTTTTT. This gives the protein CATSRGDRVSGDKLFF. Together with reference TRBV15 and TRBJ1-4, the CDR3 gives the full variable domain: DAMVIQNPRYQVTQFGKPVTLSCSQTLNHNVMYWYQQKSSQAPKLLFHYYDKDFNNEADTPDNFQSRRPNTSFCFLDIRSPGLGDTAMYLCATSRGDRVSGDKLFFGSGTQLSVL.

V gene TRBV5-4 combines with J gene TRBJ1-1; D remains unclear. Between the trimmed V and J ends, which lost 1 base and 4 bases, there was a span of 14 bases. The CDR3 has 15 amino acids. In germline, CDR1 is SGHNT, CDR2 YYREEE (reference sequence). The CDR3 spells CASSLWAVDFTEAFF. As DNA, the CDR3 is TGTGCCAGCAGCTTGTGGGCAGTGGATTTCACTGAAGCTTTCTTT.

This chain joins TRBV5-1 and TRBJ2-1; 7 bases are a match to TRBD2. Trimming at V came to 0 bases and at J to 0 bases, leaving 3 bases not matched to a gene. Germline CDR1 and CDR2: SGHRS and YFSETQ. This CDR3 contains 16 residues. The DNA of the CDR3 is TGCGCCAGCAGCTTGGTCGGGGGGTTCTCCTACAATGAGCAGTTCTTC. Amino acid sequence: CASSLVGGFSYNEQFF.

The chain uses TRBV2 and TRBJ2-1, with D unresolved. Germline values: CDR1 SNHLY, CDR2 FYNNEI. This CDR3 region has 13 residues. V shed 7 bases and J shed 0 bases, with 7 bases lying between them. In DNA form, the CDR3 reads TGTGCCAGCACTTTTGTCTCCTACAATGAGCAGTTCTTC. Residues: CASTFVSYNEQFF.

This clone has just a few counts. The chain links TRBV19 to TRBJ2-3; 8 nucleotides agree with TRBD1. The ends lost 4 bases at V and 4 bases at J; junction bases unmatched: 10. The CDR3 spans 16 residues. The V gene's germline CDR1 is LNHDA and CDR2 SQIVND (reference sequence). CDR3 coding DNA: TGTGCCAGTAGTACCAACCGGGACAGGCAACCAGATACGCAGTATTTT. This translates into CASSTNRDRQPDTQYF.